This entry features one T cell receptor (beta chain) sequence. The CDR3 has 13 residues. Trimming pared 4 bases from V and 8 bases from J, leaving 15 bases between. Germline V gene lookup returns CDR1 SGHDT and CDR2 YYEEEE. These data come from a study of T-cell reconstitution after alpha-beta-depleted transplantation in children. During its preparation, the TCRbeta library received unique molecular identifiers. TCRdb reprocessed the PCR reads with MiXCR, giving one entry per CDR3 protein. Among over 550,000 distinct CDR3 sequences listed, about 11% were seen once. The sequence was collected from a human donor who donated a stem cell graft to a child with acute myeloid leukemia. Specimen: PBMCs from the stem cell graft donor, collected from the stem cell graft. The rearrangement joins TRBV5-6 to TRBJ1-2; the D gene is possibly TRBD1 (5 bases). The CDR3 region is CASSPRGSGGYTF. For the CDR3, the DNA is TGTGCCAGCAGCCCCCGCGGGTCAGGGGGCTACACCTTC.